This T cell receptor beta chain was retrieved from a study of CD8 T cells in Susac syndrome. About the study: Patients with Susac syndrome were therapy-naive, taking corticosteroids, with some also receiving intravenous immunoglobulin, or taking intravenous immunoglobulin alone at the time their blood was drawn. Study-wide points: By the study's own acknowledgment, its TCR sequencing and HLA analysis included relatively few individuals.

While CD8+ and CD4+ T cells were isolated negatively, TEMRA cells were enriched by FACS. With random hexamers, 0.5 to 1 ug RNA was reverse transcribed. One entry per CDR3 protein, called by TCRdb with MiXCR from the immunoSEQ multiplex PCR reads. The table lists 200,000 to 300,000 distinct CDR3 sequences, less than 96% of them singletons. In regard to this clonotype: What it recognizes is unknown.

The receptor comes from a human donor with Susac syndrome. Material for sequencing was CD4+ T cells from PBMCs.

The CDR3 DNA sequence: TGCAGCGTTGAAAAGGACAGGGGCTACGAGCAGTACTTC. It translates to CSVEKDRGYEQYF. The rearrangement uses TRBV29-1 and TRBJ2-7, with 9 bases that match TRBD1. The CDR3 extends over 13 amino acids. J gave up 3 bases and V 2 bases, and 2 bases lay outside the gene matches. Germline values: CDR1 SQVTM, CDR2 ANQGSEA.